The clone carrying this T cell receptor (beta chain) has a count of ten or more. Its specificity is not known. This sample stems from a study of T cell repertoires in cytomegalovirus infection. About the research overall: Matching HLA type and CMV infection were both indicated by public TCR beta signatures. General study results and limits: Carriage of CMV together with the relevant HLA was identifiable through cumulative public TCR beta family frequency. Clonotypes of TCR beta that were HLA-C-restricted and CMV-specific dominated the ex vivo response.

CDR3 length equals 14 residues. Trimming cost V 4 bases and J 5 bases, with 12 bases left between them. The germline gives CDR1 MNHNS, CDR2 SASEGT. TCRdb fed the reads into MiXCR, producing one record per CDR3 protein. The sample records around 440,000 distinct CDR3 sequences, about 11% being singletons. The specimen was PBMCs. The TCR sequence derives from a human donor in good health (CMV status not recorded). Some clones in this sample may be carry-over from other donors' samples. This rearrangement joins TRBV6-1 to TRBJ2-1, with D perhaps TRBD1 (5 bases). The CDR3 reads CASSVRTPDNEQFF. DNA for the CDR3: TGTGCCAGCAGTGTACGGACACCGGACAATGAGCAGTTCTTC.